The 4 T cell receptor beta chains presented below share a single source sample, sequenced in a study of blood T cell repertoires in COVID-19. Method: immunoSEQ multiplex PCR; TCRdb's copy keeps in-frame clones and lacks some. The sample has about 110,000 clones; 70% to 90% are singletons. The sample was peripheral blood. The receptors originated from a human donor in a cohort sampled during active COVID-19.

The chain has TRBV27 and TRBJ1-1, with a tentative D call TRBD1 (6 bases). Germline V CDR1 and CDR2: MNHEY, SMNVEV (reference sequence). Trimming shortened V by 2 bases and J by 1 base, and 11 bases separated the two germline ends. This CDR3 is built from 15 residues. Here the CDR3 reads CASSLKGVRNTEAFF. The CDR3 nucleotides are TGTGCCAGCAGTTTAAAGGGGGTAAGGAACACTGAAGCTTTCTTT.

The V gene is TRBV27, the J gene TRBJ2-5; D unresolved. The V gene lost 6 bases and the J gene lost 7 bases, with 21 bases spanning the gap. CDR1 and CDR2 from the germline V gene are MNHEY and SMNVEV (reference sequence). The CDR3 sequence is 15 residues long. The CDR3 bases are TGTGCCAGCAGCGAATCCTACTGGCGACCGGGGACCCAGTACTTC. As protein: CASSESYWRPGTQYF.

V gene TRBV24-1 combines with J gene TRBJ1-2, with TRBD1 matching over 7 bases. Per germline, CDR1 KGHDR and CDR2 SFDVKD. J lost 4 bases, V lost 5 bases, and 9 bases had no gene match. This CDR3 has 15 residues. The DNA for the CDR3 is TGTGCCACCAGTGTAGGAGATGGGACAGCCTATGGCTACACCTTC. Translated: CATSVGDGTAYGYTF.

This chain links TRBV10-3 with TRBJ1-5; D may be TRBD1 (5 bases). The V end lost 3 bases, the J end lost 5 bases, and 5 bases lay between the germline ends. Germline CDR1 ENHRY, CDR2 SYGVKD. The length of the CDR3 is 12 residues. The CDR3 sequence is CAISDRDQPQHF. CDR3 DNA: TGTGCCATCAGTGACAGGGATCAGCCCCAGCATTTT.